Listed below are T cell receptor beta chains from one sample, sequenced in a study of shared clonotypes between healthy human individuals. Data came from immunoSEQ multiplex PCR; TCRdb stores just in-frame clones and leaves some out. Of approximately 1.9 million clones in the sample, about 93% were seen once. Source material: naive CD8+ T cells from PBMCs. The receptors stem from a man younger than 30 in good health. Some clones in this sample may be carry-over from other donors' samples. Both conserved end residues are part of each CDR3.

15	TRBV27	TRBJ2-7	CASSSGTRRTYEQYF
11	TRBV7-9	TRBJ1-4	CASTTGEKLFF
11	TRBV5-1	TRBJ2-2	CASSSNGELFF
15	TRBV6-6	TRBJ2-1	CASSYQARQGLEQFF
12	TRBV21-1	TRBJ2-1	CASSKGERRKFF
16	TRBV10-3	TRBJ2-2	CAISAGVAGEGGELFF
15	TRBV19	TRBJ1-5	CASSISGKSNQPQHF
14	TRBV9	TRBJ1-2	CASSVFGGNYGYTF
13	TRBV9	TRBJ2-7	CASSRDRGEEQYF
14	TRBV10-2	TRBJ1-2	CASSEDGSNYGYTF
12	TRBV27	TRBJ2-3	CATTSRADTQYF
15	TRBV27	TRBJ1-4	CASSSEQDTYEKLFF